The source of this T cell receptor (beta chain) is a study of blood T cell repertoires in COVID-19. Study-level background: From the United States, Italy and Spain came samples of acute and convalescent COVID-19. T cells, B-cell-depleted T cells, or PBMCs provided the cDNA or gDNA that served as material.

In the authors' workflow: For nucleated cells, counts were estimated from reference gene primer amplification. Assay used: immunoSEQ multiplex PCR; TCRdb lists only in-frame clones, some missing. The DNA was the basis for D and trimming; V, J and clone size are from that table. The data show some 180,000 clones, about three quarters seen once. Germline trimming cut 5 bases from V and 5 bases from J; bases unmatched to any gene: 7. CDR3 length: 15 residues. CDR1 is SGHNT, CDR2 YENEEA, per germline. The J gene is TRBJ2-1, the V gene TRBV11-3, with 9 bases fitting TRBD1. The sequencing sample was made of peripheral blood. This sequence originates from a woman in her fifties or sixties with active or convalescent COVID-19. The CDR3 nucleotides are TGTGCCAGCAGCCCAGGGACAGGGCTCCACAATGAGCAGTTCTTC. Translating it yields CASSPGTGLHNEQFF.